The entry below describes one T cell receptor beta chain. The antigen is unknown. The data are from a study of Graves' ophthalmopathy and Graves' hyperthyroidism. Study-wide findings and caveats: Ophthalmopathy progression predictions by the model showed about 72% specificity and approximately 70% sensitivity.

Amplification of the TCR beta CDR3 regions used RNA transcripts (as template). First-round RT-PCR used HTBI primers; second-round multiplex PCR followed. TCRdb re-called the multiplex PCR reads through MiXCR, storing one row per CDR3 protein. The sample has about 700,000 distinct CDR3 sequences, roughly 40% seen once. A duration under 3 months, NOSPECS ≥4, CAS ≥3 and moderate-to-severe activity characterized the donors with ophthalmopathy. Uncontrolled infections, pregnancy, lactation or other autoimmune diseases led to patient exclusion. Clinical symptoms and serum thyroxine were used for diagnosis; TRAb, thyroid ultrasound and orbital computed tomography were also relied on. The clonotype originates from an adult man with Graves' ophthalmopathy. Sequences were obtained from peripheral blood.

The CDR3 loop is CSVEAWGQGRLYGYGYTF. The CDR3 region has the DNA TGCAGCGTTGAAGCATGGGGACAGGGGAGGCTATACGGCTATGGCTACACCTTC. The J gene is TRBJ1-2, the V gene TRBV29-1; 10 positions match TRBD1. V gave up 1 base and J gave up 4 bases; unmatched junction bases: 15. Germline lookup yields CDR1 SQVTM and CDR2 ANQGSEA. The CDR3 is made up of 18 amino acids.